This T cell receptor beta chain was recovered during a study of technical replicates of blood from several donors. Sequenced by immunoSEQ multiplex PCR; TCRdb stores in-frame clones only, minus some. The table includes about 85,000 clones, roughly 94% detected once. Between the trimmed V and J ends, which lost 1 base and 1 base, there was a span of 9 bases. This CDR3 has 15 residues. Germline CDR1 is MGHRA and CDR2 is YSYEKL. The source material was T cells isolated from PBMCs. V gene TRBV4-1 combines with J gene TRBJ2-3, with D uncertain. The receptor's source is a human donor in good health. The CDR3 reads CASSQAVVGTDTQYF. The CDR3 DNA sequence: TGCGCCAGCAGCCAAGCTGTAGTGGGCACAGATACGCAGTATTTT.